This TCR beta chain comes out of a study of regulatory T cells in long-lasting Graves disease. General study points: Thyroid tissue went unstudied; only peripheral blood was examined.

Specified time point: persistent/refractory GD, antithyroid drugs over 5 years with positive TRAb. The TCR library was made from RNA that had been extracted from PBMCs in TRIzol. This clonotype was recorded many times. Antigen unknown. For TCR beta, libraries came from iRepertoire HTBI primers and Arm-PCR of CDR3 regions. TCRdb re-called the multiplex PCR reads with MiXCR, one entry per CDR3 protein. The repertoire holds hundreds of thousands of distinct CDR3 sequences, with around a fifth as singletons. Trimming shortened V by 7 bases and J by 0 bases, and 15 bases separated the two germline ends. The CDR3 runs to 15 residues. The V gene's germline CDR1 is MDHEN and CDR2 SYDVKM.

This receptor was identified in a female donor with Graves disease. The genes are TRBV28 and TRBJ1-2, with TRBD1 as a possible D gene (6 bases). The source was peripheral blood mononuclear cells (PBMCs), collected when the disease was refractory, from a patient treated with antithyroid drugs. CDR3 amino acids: CASTEAGEPNYGYTF. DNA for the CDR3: TGTGCCAGCACCGAAGCAGGGGAACCTAACTATGGCTACACCTTC.